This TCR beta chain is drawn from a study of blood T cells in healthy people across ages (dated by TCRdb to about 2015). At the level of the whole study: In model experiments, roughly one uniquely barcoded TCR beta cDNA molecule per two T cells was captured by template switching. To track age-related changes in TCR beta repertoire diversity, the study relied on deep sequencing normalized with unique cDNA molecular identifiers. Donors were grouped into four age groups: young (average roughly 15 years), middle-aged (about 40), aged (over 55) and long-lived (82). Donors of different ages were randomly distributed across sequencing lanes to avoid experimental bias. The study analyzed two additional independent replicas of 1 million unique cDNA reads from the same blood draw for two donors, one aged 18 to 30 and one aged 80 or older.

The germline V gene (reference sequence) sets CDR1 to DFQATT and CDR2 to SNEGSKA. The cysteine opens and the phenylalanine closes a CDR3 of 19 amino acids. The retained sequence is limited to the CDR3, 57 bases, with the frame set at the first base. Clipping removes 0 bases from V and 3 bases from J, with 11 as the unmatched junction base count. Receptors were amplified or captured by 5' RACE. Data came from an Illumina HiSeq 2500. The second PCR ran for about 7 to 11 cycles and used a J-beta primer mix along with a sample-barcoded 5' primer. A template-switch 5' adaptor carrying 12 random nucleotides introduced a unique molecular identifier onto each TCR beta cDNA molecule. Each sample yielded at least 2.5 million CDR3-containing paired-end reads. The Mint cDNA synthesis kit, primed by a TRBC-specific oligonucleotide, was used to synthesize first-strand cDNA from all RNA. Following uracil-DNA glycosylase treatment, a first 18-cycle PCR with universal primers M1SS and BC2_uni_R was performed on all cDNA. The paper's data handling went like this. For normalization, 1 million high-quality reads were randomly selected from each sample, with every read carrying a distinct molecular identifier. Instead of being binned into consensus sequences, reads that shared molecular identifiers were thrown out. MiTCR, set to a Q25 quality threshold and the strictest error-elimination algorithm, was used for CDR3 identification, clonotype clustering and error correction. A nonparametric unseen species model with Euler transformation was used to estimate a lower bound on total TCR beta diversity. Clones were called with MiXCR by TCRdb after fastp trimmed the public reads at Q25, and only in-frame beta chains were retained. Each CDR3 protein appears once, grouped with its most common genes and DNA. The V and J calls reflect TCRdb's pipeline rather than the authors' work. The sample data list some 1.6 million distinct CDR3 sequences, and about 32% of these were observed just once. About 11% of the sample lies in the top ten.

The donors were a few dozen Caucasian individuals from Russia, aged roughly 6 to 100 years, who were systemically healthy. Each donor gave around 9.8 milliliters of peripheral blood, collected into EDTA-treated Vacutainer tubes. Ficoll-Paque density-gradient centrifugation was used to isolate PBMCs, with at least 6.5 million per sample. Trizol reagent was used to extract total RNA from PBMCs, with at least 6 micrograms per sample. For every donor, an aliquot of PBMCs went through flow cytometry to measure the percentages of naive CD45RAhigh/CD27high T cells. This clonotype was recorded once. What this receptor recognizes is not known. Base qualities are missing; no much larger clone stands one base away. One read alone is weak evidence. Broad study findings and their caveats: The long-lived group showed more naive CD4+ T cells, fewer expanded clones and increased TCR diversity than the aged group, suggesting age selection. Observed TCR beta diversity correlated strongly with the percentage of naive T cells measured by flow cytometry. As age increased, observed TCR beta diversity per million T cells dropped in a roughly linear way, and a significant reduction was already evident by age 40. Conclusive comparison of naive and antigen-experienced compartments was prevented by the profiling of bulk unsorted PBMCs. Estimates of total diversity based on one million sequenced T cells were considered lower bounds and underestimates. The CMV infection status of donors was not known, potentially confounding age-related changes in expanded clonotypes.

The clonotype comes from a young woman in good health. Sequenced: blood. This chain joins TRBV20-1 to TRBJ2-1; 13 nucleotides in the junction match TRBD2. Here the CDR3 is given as CSARDGDLGLAGVYNEQFF. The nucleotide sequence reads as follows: TGCAGTGCTAGAGATGGGGACTTAGGACTAGCGGGAGTCTACAATGAGCAGTTCTTC.